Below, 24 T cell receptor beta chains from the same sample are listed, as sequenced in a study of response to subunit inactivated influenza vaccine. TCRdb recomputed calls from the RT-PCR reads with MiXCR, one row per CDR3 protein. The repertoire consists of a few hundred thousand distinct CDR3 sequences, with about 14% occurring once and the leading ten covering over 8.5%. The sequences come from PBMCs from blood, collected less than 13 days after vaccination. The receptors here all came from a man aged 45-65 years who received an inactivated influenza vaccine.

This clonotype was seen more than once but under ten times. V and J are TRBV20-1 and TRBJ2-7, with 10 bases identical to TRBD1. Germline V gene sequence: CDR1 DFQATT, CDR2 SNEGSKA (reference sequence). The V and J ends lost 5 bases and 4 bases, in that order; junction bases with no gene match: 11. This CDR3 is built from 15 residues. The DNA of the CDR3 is TGCAGTGCTGGGACACGACAGGGGGCTGGATACGAGCAGTACTTC. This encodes CSAGTRQGAGYEQYF.

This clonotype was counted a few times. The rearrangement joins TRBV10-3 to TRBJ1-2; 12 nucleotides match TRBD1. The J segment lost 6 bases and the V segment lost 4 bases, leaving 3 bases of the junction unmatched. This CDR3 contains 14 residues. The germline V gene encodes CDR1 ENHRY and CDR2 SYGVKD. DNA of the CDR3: TGTGCCATCAGTGCGGGACAGGGGGCGAATGGCTACACCTTC. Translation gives CAISAGQGANGYTF.

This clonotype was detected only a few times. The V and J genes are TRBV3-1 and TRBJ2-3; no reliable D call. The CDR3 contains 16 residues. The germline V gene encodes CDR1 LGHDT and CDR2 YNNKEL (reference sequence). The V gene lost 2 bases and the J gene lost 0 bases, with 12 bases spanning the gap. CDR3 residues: CASSQHSRPSTDTQYF. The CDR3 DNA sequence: TGTGCCAGCAGCCAACACAGCCGACCCAGCACAGATACGCAGTATTTT.

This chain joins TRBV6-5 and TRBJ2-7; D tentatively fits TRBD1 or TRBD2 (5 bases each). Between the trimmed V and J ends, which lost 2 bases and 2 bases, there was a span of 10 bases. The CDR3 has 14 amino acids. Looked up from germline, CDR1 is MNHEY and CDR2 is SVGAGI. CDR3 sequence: CASSYGASPYEQYF. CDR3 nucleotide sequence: TGTGCCAGCAGTTACGGGGCTAGCCCCTACGAGCAGTACTTC.

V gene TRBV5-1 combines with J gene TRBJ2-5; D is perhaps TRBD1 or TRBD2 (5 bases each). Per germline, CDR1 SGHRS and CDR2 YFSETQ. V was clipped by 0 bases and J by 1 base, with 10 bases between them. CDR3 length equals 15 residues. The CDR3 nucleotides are TGCGCCAGCAGCTTGGATGGGACGGTCCAAGAGACCCAGTACTTC. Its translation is CASSLDGTVQETQYF.

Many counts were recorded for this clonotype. The CDR3 region is CASSVDGLSNQPQHF. The CDR3 DNA reads TGTGCCAGCAGCGTAGACGGGCTAAGCAATCAGCCCCAGCATTTT. The rearrangement joins TRBV9 to TRBJ1-5, with D unclear. This CDR3 region has 15 residues. CDR1 SGDLS and CDR2 YYNGEE come from the germline V gene. The ends were cut back, 0 bases at V and 1 base at J, with 8 bases in the middle.

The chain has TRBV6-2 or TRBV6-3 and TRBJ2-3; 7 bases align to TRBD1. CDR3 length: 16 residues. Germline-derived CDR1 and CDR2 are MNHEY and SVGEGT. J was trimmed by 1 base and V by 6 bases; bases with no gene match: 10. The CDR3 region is CASRPRRDRGTDTQYF. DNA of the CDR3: TGTGCCAGCAGACCCCGGCGAGACAGGGGCACAGATACGCAGTATTTT.

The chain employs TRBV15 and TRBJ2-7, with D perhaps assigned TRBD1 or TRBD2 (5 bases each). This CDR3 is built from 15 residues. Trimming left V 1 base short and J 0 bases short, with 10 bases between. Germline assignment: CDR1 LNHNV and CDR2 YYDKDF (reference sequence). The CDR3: CATSRVPGTSYEQYF. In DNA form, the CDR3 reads TGTGCCACCAGCAGAGTGCCGGGGACCTCCTACGAGCAGTACTTC.

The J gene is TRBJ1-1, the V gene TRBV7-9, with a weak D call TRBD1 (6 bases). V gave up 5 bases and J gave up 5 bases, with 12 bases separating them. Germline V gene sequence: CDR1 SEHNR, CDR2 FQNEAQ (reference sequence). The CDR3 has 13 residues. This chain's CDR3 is CASSAQGLTEAFF. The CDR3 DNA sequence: TGTGCCAGCAGCGCCCAGGGGCTTACTGAAGCTTTCTTT.

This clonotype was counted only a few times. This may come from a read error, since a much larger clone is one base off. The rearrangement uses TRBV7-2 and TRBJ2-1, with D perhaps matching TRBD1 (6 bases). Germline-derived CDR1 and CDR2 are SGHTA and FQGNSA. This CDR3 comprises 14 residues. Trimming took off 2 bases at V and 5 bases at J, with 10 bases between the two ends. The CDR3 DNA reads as TGTGCCAGCAGCTTACGGGACACCGACAATGAGCAGTTCTTC. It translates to CASSLRDTDNEQFF.

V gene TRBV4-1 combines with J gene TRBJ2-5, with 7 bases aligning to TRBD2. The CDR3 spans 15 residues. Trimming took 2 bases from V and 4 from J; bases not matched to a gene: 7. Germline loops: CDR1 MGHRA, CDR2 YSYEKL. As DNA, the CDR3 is TGCGCCAGCAGCCAAACGTGGATAGCGGGAGAGACCCAGTACTTC. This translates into CASSQTWIAGETQYF.

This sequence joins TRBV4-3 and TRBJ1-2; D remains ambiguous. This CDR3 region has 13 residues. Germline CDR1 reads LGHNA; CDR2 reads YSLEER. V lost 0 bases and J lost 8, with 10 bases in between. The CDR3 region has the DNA TGCGCCAGCAGCCAAGATTCTCTTAAGGGCTACACCTTC. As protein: CASSQDSLKGYTF.

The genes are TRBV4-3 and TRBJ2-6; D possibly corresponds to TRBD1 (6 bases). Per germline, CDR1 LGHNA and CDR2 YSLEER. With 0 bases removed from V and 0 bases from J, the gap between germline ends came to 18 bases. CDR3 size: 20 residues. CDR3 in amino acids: CASSQEHLDRDLSGANVLTF. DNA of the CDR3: TGCGCCAGCAGCCAAGAGCATCTGGACAGAGATCTCTCTGGGGCCAACGTCCTGACTTTC.

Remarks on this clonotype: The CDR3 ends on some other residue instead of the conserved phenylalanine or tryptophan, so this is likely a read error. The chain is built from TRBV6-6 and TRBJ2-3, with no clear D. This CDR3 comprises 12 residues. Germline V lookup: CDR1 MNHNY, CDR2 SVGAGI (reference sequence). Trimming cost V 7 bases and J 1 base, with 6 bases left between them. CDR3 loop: CASKVGTDTQYI. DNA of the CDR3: TGTGCCAGCAAAGTGGGCACAGATACGCAGTATATT.

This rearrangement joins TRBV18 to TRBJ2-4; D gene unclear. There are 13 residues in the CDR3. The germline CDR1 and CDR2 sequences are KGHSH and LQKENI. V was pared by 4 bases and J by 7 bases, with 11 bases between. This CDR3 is CASSLLGPNIQYF. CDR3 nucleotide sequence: TGTGCCAGCTCACTATTAGGCCCCAACATTCAGTACTTC.

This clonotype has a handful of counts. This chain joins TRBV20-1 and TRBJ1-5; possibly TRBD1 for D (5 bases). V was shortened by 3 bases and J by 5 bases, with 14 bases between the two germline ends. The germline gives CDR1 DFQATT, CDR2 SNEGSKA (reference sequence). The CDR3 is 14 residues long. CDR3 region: CSARVTVSHQPQHF. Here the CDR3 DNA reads TGCAGTGCTAGGGTGACAGTGTCCCATCAGCCCCAGCATTTT.

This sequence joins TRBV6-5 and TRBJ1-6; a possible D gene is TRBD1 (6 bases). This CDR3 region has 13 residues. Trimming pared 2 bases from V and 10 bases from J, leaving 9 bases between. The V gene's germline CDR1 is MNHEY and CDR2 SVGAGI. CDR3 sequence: CASSYRGDSPLHF. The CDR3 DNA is TGTGCCAGCAGTTACAGGGGGGACTCACCCCTCCACTTT.

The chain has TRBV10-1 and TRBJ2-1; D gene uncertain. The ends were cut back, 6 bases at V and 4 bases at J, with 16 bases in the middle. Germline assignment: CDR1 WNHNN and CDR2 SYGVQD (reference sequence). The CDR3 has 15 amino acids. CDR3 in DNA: TGCGCCAGCAGCCGGAGCACCAACTCTTACAATGAGCAGTTCTTC. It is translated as CASSRSTNSYNEQFF.

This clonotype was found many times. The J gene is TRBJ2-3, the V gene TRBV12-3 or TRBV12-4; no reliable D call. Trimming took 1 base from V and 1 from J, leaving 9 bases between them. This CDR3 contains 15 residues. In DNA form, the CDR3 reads TGTGCCAGCAGTTTAGAGGCGACCCGCACAGATACGCAGTATTTT. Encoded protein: CASSLEATRTDTQYF.

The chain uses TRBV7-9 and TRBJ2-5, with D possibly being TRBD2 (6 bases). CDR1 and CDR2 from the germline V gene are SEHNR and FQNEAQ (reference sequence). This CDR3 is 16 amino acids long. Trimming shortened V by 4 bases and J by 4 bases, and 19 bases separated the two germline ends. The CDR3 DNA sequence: TGTGCCAGCAGCTCCGTGGGGACTCCAAGGGCAGAGACCCAGTACTTC. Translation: CASSSVGTPRAETQYF.

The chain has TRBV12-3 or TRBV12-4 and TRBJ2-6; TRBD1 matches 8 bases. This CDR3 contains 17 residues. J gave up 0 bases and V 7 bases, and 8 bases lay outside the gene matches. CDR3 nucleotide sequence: TGTGCCAGCACTTTGACAGGGGCTCGCTCTGGGGCCAACGTCCTGACTTTC. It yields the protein CASTLTGARSGANVLTF.

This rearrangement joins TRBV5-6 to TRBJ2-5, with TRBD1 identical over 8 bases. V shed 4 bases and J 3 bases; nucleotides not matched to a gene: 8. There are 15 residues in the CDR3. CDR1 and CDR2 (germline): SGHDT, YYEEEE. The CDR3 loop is CASSQISGGKETQYF. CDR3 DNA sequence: TGTGCCAGCAGCCAAATCTCAGGGGGCAAAGAGACCCAGTACTTC.

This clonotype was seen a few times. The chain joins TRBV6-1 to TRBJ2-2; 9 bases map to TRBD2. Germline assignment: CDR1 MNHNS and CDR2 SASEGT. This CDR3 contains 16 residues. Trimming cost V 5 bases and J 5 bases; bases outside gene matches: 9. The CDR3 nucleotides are TGTGCCAGCAGTCGAATAGCGGGAGTGGGTACCGGGGAGCTGTTTTTT. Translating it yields CASSRIAGVGTGELFF.

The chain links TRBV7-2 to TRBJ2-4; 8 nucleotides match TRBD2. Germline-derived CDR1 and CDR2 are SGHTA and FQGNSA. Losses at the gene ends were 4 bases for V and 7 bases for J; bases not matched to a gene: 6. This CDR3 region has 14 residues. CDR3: CASSSGLAGNIQYF. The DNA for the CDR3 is TGTGCCAGCAGCTCCGGACTAGCCGGGAACATTCAGTACTTC. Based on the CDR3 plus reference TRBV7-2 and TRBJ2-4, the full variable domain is GAGVSQSPSNKVTEKGKDVELRCDPISGHTALYWYRQSLGQGLEFLIYFQGNSAPDKSGLPSDRFSAERTGGSVSTLTIQRTQQEDSAVYLCASSSGLAGNIQYFGAGTRLSVL.